This T cell receptor (beta chain) was recovered during a study of neoadjuvant anti-PD-1 for oral cavity cancer. Whole-study context: Around day 43, patients without progression received a fourth nivolumab dose before surgery.

Germline V CDR1 and CDR2: LGHNA, YNFKEQ. Trimming took 0 bases from V and 1 from J, leaving 13 bases between them. The CDR3 has 17 amino acids. Patients had newly diagnosed, untreated stage II-IVA oral cavity squamous cell carcinoma. Patients had HPV-negative, locally advanced oral cavity squamous cell carcinoma. No culture or expansion preceded analysis of these blood cells. Using immunoSEQ multiplex PCR, the repertoire was profiled, and TCRdb retains in-frame clones only, with some absent. This table has around 62,000 clones, approximately 79% appearing once. The sample was PBMCs, taken before nivolumab (anti-PD-1) treatment. The chain links TRBV4-2 to TRBJ2-1; tentative D call: TRBD1 (6 bases). The source is a person aged 35 to 85 with oral cavity squamous cell carcinoma. CDR3 in DNA: TGTGCCAGCAGCCAAGATAGTTTCCAGGGGTCCTACAATGAGCAGTTCTTC. This gives the protein CASSQDSFQGSYNEQFF.